Presented here are 6 T cell receptor beta chains from one specimen sequenced in a study of T cell repertoires in cytomegalovirus infection (dated by TCRdb to the late 2010s). Which antigens these TCRs recognize remains unknown. These reads were obtained on an Illumina HiSeq 1500. The raw public data were reprocessed by TCRdb itself: fastp quality trimming at Q25, MiXCR clonotype calling, in-frame beta chains only. Entries that share a CDR3 protein sequence are merged under the most common genes and DNA. A total of some 900,000 distinct CDR3 sequences appear in this sample, roughly 33% of them only once. About an eighth of the sample is in the top ten clones. The treatment or condition label on this specimen signifies: in vitro stimulation with specific CMV peptide epitopes to enrich CMV-specific T cells. The sample in question was cultured CD8+ T cells from PBMCs, obtained from culture after CMV antigen stimulation. All receptors come from a human donor in good health (CMV status not recorded). Some clones in this sample may be carry-over from other donors' samples.

On this clonotype: A read error may be the cause here, since a much bigger clone is one base away. The chain couples TRBV7-3 to TRBJ2-1, with 7 bases fitting TRBD1. The CDR3 sequence is 15 residues long. In germline, CDR1 is SGHTA, CDR2 FQGTGA. The V gene end was trimmed by 0 bases and the J gene end by 6 bases; junction bases not matched to a gene: 5. This CDR3 reads CASSLTGGGCNEQFF. DNA of the CDR3: TGTGCCAGCAGCTTAACAGGGGGCGGCTGCAATGAGCAGTTCTTC.

This clonotype has more than one count but fewer than ten. This chain connects TRBV12-3 or TRBV12-4 to TRBJ2-7; D remains ambiguous. Trimming shortened V by 1 base and J by 3 bases, and 4 bases separated the two germline ends. The CDR3 is 12 amino acids. CDR3 nucleotides: TGTGCCAGCAGTTTAGAACGCTACGAGCAGTACTTC. Encoded protein: CASSLERYEQYF.

The chain links TRBV7-9 to TRBJ2-5, with D uncertain. This CDR3 is 14 amino acids long. Germline lookup yields CDR1 SEHNR and CDR2 FQNEAQ (reference sequence). The V and J ends lost 4 bases and 0 bases respectively, with 9 bases between them. The CDR3 sequence is CASSSIQYQETQYF. CDR3 nucleotide sequence: TGTGCCAGCAGCTCCATACAGTACCAAGAGACCCAGTACTTC.

This clonotype was counted between two and nine times. The chain uses TRBV7-6 and TRBJ2-3; 8 nucleotides match TRBD1. Germline V CDR1 and CDR2: SGHVS, FNYEAQ. The CDR3 has 20 residues. Germline trimming cut 3 bases from V and 0 bases from J; bases unmatched to any gene: 17. The CDR3 is CASSFPLKIGQGGSTDTQYF. Here the CDR3 DNA reads TGTGCCAGCAGCTTCCCCCTCAAGATCGGACAGGGCGGGAGCACAGATACGCAGTATTTT. Looking up the rest from reference TRBV7-6 and TRBJ2-3 gives the full variable domain: GAGVSQSPRYKVTKRGQDVALRCDPISGHVSLYWYRQALGQGPEFLTYFNYEAQQDKSGLPNDRFSAERPEGSISTLTIQRTEQRDSAMYRCASSFPLKIGQGGSTDTQYFGPGTRLTVL.

In regard to this clonotype: Germline is not matched at one junction end, which may reflect a read error. The chain combines TRBV7-6 with TRBJ2-7; D is possibly TRBD2 (6 bases). Germline CDR1 is SGHVS and CDR2 is FNYEAQ. The CDR3 extends over 13 amino acids. The CDR3 nucleotides are TGTACCAGCAGCTTAACCGGGGGAGGCGAGCAGTACTTC. Translation: CTSSLTGGGEQYF.

The chain recombines TRBV6-8 with TRBJ2-2; D unclear. Deletions cut 4 bases from V and 0 bases from J, with 15 bases between. The CDR3 contains 17 residues. Germline V gene lookup returns CDR1 MNHGY and CDR2 SAAAGT. CDR3 in amino acids: CASSSFRGVPNTGELFF. Written as DNA, the CDR3 is TGTGCCAGCAGTTCGTTTCGTGGCGTTCCGAACACCGGGGAGCTGTTTTTT.